A selection of T cell receptor beta chains follows, all from one sample in a study of blood T cell repertoires in COVID-19. This table comes from immunoSEQ multiplex PCR, and its TCRdb copy is limited to in-frame clones, with some not included. The profile shows 310,000 or so clones, 87% of them singletons. Specimen: peripheral blood. The receptors were gathered from a woman aged 45 to 65 who had recovered from COVID-19. Both conserved end residues are part of each CDR3. The D gene is left open where the match is weak. Only part of the rows carry a size: once, few, many, or a class if the clone is expanded.

TRBV6-6	-	TRBJ2-3	-	TGTGCCAGCAGTTACGCAACGACTCGACCTTATGATACGCAGTATTTT	CASSYATTRPYDTQYF
TRBV19	TRBD1	TRBJ1-1	-	TGTGCCAGTAGAGCAGGATCCGGGACAGGGGGGTTGGAAGCTTTCTTT	CASRAGSGTGGLEAFF
TRBV5-4	TRBD1	TRBJ1-6	-	TGTGCCAGCAGCCCGGGGACAGGATTTAATTCACCCCTCCACTTT	CASSPGTGFNSPLHF
TRBV6-2/TRBV6-3	-	TRBJ1-1	few	TGTGCCAGCAGTTACACCCCTGTGGGGCCTGAAGCTTTCTTT	CASSYTPVGPEAFF
TRBV19	-	TRBJ1-6	-	TGTGCCAGTAGTATAGGGTGGAGGGGCCAGAATTCACCCCTCCACTTT	CASSIGWRGQNSPLHF
TRBV7-8	-	TRBJ1-6	-	TGTGCCAGCAGCTTGGCTAAGGGCCACCGACAGCAGGCGAATTCACCCCTCCACTTT	CASSLAKGHRQQANSPLHF
TRBV6-5	-	TRBJ2-1	-	TGTGCCAGCAGTTACCTGCAGGGTCGCAATGAGCAGTTCTTC	CASSYLQGRNEQFF
TRBV5-1	-	TRBJ2-5	-	TGCGCCAGCACCCCGGGAGAGGGGGAGACCCAGTACTTC	CASTPGEGETQYF
TRBV15	-	TRBJ1-4	-	TGTGCCACCACCAAAAGGGGCAGGAATGAAAAACTGTTTTTT	CATTKRGRNEKLFF
TRBV28	TRBD1	TRBJ1-5	-	TGTGCCACCGGACAGGGGTATCAGCCCCAGCATTTT	CATGQGYQPQHF
TRBV24-1	TRBD2	TRBJ2-7	-	TGTGCCACCAGGGCTAGCGGGAGAGACGAGCAGTACTTC	CATRASGRDEQYF
TRBV20-1	-	TRBJ2-6	-	TGCAGTGCTAGTAGGACAGCCGGGGCCAACGTCCTGACTTTC	CSASRTAGANVLTF
TRBV19	-	TRBJ2-7	-	TGTGCCACCTCCCCGACTAGCTACGAGCAGTACTTC	CATSPTSYEQYF
TRBV7-2	-	TRBJ1-2	-	TGTGCCAGCAGCTTACAATTGGCGACTTTAAACTATGGCTACACCTTC	CASSLQLATLNYGYTF
TRBV7-9	TRBD1	TRBJ1-3	-	TGTGCCAGCAGCCCTGGACAGGGGGACACCATATATTTT	CASSPGQGDTIYF
TRBV9	TRBD1	TRBJ1-2	-	TGTGCCAGCAGCGTCGAGCCCCAGGGGGCTGGGTATGGCTACACCTTC	CASSVEPQGAGYGYTF
TRBV6-4	TRBD1	TRBJ1-1	-	TGTGCCAGCAGCTGGGCAGGGGGCACTGAAGCTTTCTTT	CASSWAGGTEAFF
TRBV3-1/TRBV3-2	TRBD1	TRBJ2-7	-	TGTGCCAGCAGCCAAGATCGCTGGGACAGGCATGGCGAACACGAGCAGTACTTC	CASSQDRWDRHGEHEQYF
TRBV4-3	TRBD1	TRBJ1-5	-	TGCGCCAGCAGCCATAGGACAGGTGATCAGCCCCAGCATTTT	CASSHRTGDQPQHF
TRBV12-5	-	TRBJ1-1	few	TGTGCTAGTGGCGCATCTCATAGGGGAAGGACTGAAGCTTTCTTT	CASGASHRGRTEAFF
TRBV9	TRBD1	TRBJ1-1	-	TGTGCCAGCAGCGCAAACCGACAGGGCAGGGGGACTGAAGCTTTCTTT	CASSANRQGRGTEAFF
TRBV24-1	TRBD1	TRBJ2-7	-	TGTGCCACCAGTGATACCTGGACAGGCCGAGGGTACTTC	CATSDTWTGRGYF
TRBV13	TRBD1	TRBJ2-1	-	TGTGCCAGCAGCTTATACAGGGGTTCCTACAATGAGCAGTTCTTC	CASSLYRGSYNEQFF
TRBV7-3	-	TRBJ2-6	once	TGTGCCAGCAGCTCCGGGGGGGGGACAGTCATTTTC	CASSSGGGTVIF
TRBV6-2/TRBV6-3	TRBD1	TRBJ1-5	-	TGTGCCAGCAGTTACCTCAGGGGGCAGGGTTCTCAGCCCCAGCATTTT	CASSYLRGQGSQPQHF
TRBV19	TRBD1	TRBJ1-1	-	TGTGCCAGTAGTATAGGCATGACAGGGGCGACTGAAGCTTTCTTT	CASSIGMTGATEAFF
TRBV28	-	TRBJ1-1	-	TGTGCCAGCAGTTTGAGAGGATCGACTGAAGCTTTCTTT	CASSLRGSTEAFF
TRBV7-2	-	TRBJ2-3	-	TGTGCCAGCAGCCCCTGGACAAGACCCACAGATACGCAGTATTTT	CASSPWTRPTDTQYF
TRBV5-1	TRBD1	TRBJ1-2	once	TGCGCCAGCAGCTCCGGGACAGGGTTCCCGGGAGAGGGCTACACCTTC	CASSSGTGFPGEGYTF
TRBV5-1	-	TRBJ1-4	-	TGCGCCAGCAGCTTGGACAGGAGAGGAAAACTGTTTTTT	CASSLDRRGKLFF
TRBV27	-	TRBJ2-1	-	TGTGCCAGCAGTACACCGGGACTTCATAATGAGCAGTTCTTC	CASSTPGLHNEQFF
TRBV7-2	TRBD1	TRBJ1-3	-	TGTGCCAGCAGCCCACAGGGGGCTGGAAACACCATATATTTT	CASSPQGAGNTIYF
TRBV6-6	-	TRBJ1-2	-	TGTGCCAGCAGTTACTCGACAGTAAACTATGGCTACACCTTC	CASSYSTVNYGYTF
TRBV19	-	TRBJ1-5	-	TGTGCCTGCGGGACCGGGAGAAATCAGCCCCAGCATTTT	CACGTGRNQPQHF
TRBV7-9	TRBD1	TRBJ1-3	-	TGTGCCAGCAGGAGCCAGGGGGCTGGAAACACCATATATTTT	CASRSQGAGNTIYF
TRBV7-6	TRBD1	TRBJ1-3	-	TGTGCCAGCAGCTTGACAGGGAGAGATGGAAACACCATATATTTT	CASSLTGRDGNTIYF